The entry below describes one T cell receptor (beta chain). What it recognizes is unknown. Assay used: immunoSEQ multiplex PCR; TCRdb lists only in-frame clones, some missing. The sample contains some 150,000 clones, roughly 91% of which appear only once. These data belong to a study of OX40 agonist ivuxolimab in advanced cancers. General observations from the study: On average, CD8+ T cells had more expanded clones than CD4+.

This TCR derives from an adult with an advanced solid tumor such as melanoma, head and neck, liver or kidney cancer. The sample consisted of CD4+ or CD8+ T cells sorted from blood, taken in a trial of the OX40 agonist ivuxolimab.

This CDR3 is CASSLPRGGEKLFF. CDR3 in DNA: TGTGCCAGCAGTTTGCCCAGGGGGGGTGAAAAACTGTTTTTT. The rearrangement links TRBV28 to TRBJ1-4; 7 bases are a match to TRBD1. The CDR3 length is 14 residues. Per germline, CDR1 MDHEN and CDR2 SYDVKM. With V trimmed by 3 bases and J by 7 bases, 5 bases remained unmatched. Based on the CDR3 plus reference TRBV28 and TRBJ1-4, the full variable domain is DVKVTQSSRYLVKRTGEKVFLECVQDMDHENMFWYRQDPGLGLRLIYFSYDVKMKEKGDIPEGYSVSREKKERFSLILESASTNQTSMYLCASSLPRGGEKLFFGSGTQLSVL.